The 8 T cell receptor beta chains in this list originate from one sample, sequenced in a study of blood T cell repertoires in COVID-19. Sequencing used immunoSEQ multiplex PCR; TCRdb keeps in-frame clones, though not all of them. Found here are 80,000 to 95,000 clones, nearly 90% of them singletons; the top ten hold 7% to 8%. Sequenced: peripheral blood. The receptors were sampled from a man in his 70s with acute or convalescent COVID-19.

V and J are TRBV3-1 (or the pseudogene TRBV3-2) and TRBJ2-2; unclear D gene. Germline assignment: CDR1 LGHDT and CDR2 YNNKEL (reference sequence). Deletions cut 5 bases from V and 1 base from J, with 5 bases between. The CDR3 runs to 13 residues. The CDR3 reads CASSYWNTGELFF. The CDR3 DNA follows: TGTGCCAGCAGCTATTGGAACACCGGGGAGCTGTTTTTT.

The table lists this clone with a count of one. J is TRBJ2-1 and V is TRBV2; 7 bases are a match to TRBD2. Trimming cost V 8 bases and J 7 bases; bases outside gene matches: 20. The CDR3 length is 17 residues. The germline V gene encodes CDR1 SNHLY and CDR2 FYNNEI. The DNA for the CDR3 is TGTGCCAGCTGGTATGGAGCGGGATTTAACCCGCATAATGAGCAGTTCTTC. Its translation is CASWYGAGFNPHNEQFF.

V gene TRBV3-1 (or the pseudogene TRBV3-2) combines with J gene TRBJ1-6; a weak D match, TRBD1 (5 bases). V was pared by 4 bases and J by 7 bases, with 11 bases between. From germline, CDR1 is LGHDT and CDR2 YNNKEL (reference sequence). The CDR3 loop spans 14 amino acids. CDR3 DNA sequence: TGTGCCAGCAGCCTGACTCGGGGGAATTCACCCCTCCACTTT. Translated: CASSLTRGNSPLHF.

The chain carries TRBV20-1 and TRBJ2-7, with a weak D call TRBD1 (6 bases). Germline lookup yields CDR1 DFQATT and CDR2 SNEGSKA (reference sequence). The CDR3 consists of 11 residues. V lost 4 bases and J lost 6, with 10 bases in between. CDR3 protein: CSATGDLEQYF. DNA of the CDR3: TGCAGTGCTACAGGGGATCTCGAGCAGTACTTC.

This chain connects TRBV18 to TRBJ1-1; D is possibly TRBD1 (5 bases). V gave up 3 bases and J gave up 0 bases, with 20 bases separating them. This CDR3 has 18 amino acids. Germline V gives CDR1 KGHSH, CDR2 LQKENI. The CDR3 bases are TGTGCCAGCTCACCGGTTGACAGAAGCCCTCTAATGAACACTGAAGCTTTCTTT. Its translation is CASSPVDRSPLMNTEAFF.

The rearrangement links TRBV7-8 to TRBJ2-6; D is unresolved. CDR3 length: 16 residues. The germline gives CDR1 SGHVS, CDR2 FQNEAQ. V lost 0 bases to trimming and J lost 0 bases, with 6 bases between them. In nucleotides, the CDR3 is TGTGCCAGCAGCTTAGCTTCAGTCTCTGGGGCCAACGTCCTGACTTTC. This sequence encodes CASSLASVSGANVLTF. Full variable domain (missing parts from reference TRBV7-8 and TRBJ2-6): GAGVSQSPRYKVAKRGQDVALRCDPISGHVSLFWYQQALGQGPEFLTYFQNEAQLDKSGLPSDRFFAERPEGSVSTLKIQRTQQEDSAVYLCASSLASVSGANVLTFGAGSRLTVL.

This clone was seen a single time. CDR3 bases: TGTGCCAGCAGTCCGCCGGGACAGGGTTTGAATGCCCAGCATTTT. Residues: CASSPPGQGLNAQHF. This sequence joins TRBV6-6 and TRBJ1-5; 9 positions match TRBD1. With 5 bases clipped from V and 11 bases from J, the junction kept 13 bases outside the gene matches. Germline CDR1 MNHNY, CDR2 SVGAGI (reference sequence). The length of the CDR3 is 15 residues.

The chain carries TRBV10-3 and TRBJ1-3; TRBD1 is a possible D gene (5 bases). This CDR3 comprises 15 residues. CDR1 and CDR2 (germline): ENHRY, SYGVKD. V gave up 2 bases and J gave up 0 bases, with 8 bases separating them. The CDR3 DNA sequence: TGTGCCATCAGTGAGGGACATAACTCTGGAAACACCATATATTTT. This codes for CAISEGHNSGNTIYF.